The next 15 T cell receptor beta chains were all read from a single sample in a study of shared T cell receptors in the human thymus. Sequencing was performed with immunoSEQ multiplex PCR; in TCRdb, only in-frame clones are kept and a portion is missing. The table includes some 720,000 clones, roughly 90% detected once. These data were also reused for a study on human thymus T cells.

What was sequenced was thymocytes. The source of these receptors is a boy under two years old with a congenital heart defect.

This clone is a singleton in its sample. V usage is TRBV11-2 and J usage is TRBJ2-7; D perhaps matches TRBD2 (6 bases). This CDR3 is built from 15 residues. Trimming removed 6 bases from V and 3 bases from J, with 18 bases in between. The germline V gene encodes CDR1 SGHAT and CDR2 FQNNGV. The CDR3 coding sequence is TGTGCCAGCAGGGACGACGGGACTCCTTTCTACGAGCAGTACTTC. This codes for CASRDDGTPFYEQYF.

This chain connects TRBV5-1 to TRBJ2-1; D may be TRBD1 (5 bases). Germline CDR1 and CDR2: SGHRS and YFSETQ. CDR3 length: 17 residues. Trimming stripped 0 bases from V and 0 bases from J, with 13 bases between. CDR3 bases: TGCGCCAGCAGCTTGGCCTCAGGGCCCAGCTCCTACAATGAGCAGTTCTTC. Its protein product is CASSLASGPSSYNEQFF.

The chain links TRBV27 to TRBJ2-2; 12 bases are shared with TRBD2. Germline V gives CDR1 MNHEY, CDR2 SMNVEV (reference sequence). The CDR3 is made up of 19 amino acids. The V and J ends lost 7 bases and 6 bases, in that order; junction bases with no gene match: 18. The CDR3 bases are TGTGCCAGCACCACCCGCTCCGACCCGACTAGCGGGAGTGCCGGGGAGCTGTTTTTT. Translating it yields CASTTRSDPTSGSAGELFF.

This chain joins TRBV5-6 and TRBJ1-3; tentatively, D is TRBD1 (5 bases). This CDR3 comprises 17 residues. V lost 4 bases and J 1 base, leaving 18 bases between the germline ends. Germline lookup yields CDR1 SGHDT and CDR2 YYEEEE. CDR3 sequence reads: CASSLPLPDSSGNTIYF. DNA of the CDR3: TGTGCCAGCAGCCTTCCTCTACCCGACAGTTCTGGAAACACCATATATTTT. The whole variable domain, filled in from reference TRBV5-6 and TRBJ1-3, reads DAGVTQSPTHLIKTRGQQVTLRCSPKSGHDTVSWYQQALGQGPQFIFQYYEEEERQRGNFPDRFSGHQFPNYSSELNVNALLLGDSALYLCASSLPLPDSSGNTIYFGEGSWLTVV.

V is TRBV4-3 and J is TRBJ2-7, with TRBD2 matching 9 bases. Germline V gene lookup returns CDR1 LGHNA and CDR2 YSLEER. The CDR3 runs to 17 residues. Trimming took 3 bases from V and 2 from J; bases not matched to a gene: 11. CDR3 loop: CASSHNRDLAGTYEQYF. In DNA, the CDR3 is TGCGCCAGCAGCCACAACCGCGACCTAGCGGGAACCTACGAGCAGTACTTC.

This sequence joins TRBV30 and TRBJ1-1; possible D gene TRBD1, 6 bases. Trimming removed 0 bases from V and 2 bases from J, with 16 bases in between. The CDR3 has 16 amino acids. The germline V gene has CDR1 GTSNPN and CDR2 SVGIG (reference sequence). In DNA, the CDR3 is TGTGCCTGGAGTGTATATAGGCGCAGGGGTAACACTGAAGCTTTCTTT. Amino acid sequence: CAWSVYRRRGNTEAFF. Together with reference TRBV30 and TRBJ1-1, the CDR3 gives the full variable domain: SQTIHQWPATLVQPVGSPLSLECTVEGTSNPNLYWYRQAAGRGLQLLFYSVGIGQISSEVPQNLSASRPQDRQFILSSKKLLLSDSGFYLCAWSVYRRRGNTEAFFGQGTRLTVV.

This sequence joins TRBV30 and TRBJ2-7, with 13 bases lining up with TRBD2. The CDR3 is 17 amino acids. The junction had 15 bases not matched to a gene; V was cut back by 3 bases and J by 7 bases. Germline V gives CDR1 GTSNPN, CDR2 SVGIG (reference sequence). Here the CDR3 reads CAWRYPGTSGDPREQYF. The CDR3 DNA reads TGTGCCTGGAGGTATCCCGGGACTAGCGGGGACCCTCGAGAGCAGTACTTC.

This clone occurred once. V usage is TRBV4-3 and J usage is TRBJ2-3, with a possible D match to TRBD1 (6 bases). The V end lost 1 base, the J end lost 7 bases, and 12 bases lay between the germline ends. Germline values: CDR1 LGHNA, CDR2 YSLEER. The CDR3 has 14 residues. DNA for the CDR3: TGCGCCAGCAGCCAAGGGGGGCAGGCGCATACGCAGTATTTT. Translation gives CASSQGGQAHTQYF.

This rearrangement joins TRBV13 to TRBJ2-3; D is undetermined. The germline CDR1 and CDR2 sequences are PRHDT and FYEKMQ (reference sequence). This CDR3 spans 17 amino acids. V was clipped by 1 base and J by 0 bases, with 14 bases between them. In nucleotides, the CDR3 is TGTGCCAGCAGCTTAGACGCGGTGGGTCCTAGCACAGATACGCAGTATTTT. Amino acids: CASSLDAVGPSTDTQYF.

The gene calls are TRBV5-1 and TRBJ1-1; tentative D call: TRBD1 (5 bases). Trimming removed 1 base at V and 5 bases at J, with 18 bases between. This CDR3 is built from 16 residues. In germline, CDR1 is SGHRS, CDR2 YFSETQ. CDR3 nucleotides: TGCGCCAGCAGCTTGCGTCCAGGGAGGGGTGAGACTGAAGCTTTCTTT. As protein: CASSLRPGRGETEAFF.

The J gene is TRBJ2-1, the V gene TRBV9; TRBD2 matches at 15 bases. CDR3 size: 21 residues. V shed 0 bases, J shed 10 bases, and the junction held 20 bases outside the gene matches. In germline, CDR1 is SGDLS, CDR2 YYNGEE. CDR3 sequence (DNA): TGTGCCAGCAGCGTAGTCACAGGCGGACTAGCGGGAGGGACCCGCGTTTCCGAGCAGTTCTTC. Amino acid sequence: CASSVVTGGLAGGTRVSEQFF.

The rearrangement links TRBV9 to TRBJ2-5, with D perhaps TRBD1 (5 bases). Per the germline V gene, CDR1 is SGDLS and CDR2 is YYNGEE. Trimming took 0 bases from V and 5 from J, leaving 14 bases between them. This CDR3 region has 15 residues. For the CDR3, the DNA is TGTGCCAGCAGCGTAGATTCGGCCACAGGTGAGACCCAGTACTTC. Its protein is CASSVDSATGETQYF.

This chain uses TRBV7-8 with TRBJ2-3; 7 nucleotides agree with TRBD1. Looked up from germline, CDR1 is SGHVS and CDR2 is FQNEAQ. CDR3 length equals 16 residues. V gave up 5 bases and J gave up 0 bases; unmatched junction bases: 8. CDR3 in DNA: TGTGCCAGCAGCGGAAAGGACAGGTCCAGCACAGATACGCAGTATTTT. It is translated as CASSGKDRSSTDTQYF. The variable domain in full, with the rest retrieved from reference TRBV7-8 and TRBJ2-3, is GAGVSQSPRYKVAKRGQDVALRCDPISGHVSLFWYQQALGQGPEFLTYFQNEAQLDKSGLPSDRFFAERPEGSVSTLKIQRTQQEDSAVYLCASSGKDRSSTDTQYFGPGTRLTVL.

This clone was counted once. The CDR3 sequence is CASMRETEAFF. CDR3 in DNA: TGTGCCAGCATGAGGGAGACTGAAGCTTTCTTT. The chain is built from TRBV27 and TRBJ1-1, with D hard to call. Germline CDR1 MNHEY, CDR2 SMNVEV (reference sequence). The CDR3 consists of 11 residues. V was cut by 7 bases and J by 5 bases, with 8 bases left in between.

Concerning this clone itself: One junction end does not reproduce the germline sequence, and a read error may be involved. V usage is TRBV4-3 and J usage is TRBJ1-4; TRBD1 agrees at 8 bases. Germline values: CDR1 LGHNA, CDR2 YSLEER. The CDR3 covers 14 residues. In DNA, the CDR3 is TGCGCCAGCAGCCTCTGGACAGGGAATGTAAAACTGTTTTTT. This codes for CASSLWTGNVKLFF.